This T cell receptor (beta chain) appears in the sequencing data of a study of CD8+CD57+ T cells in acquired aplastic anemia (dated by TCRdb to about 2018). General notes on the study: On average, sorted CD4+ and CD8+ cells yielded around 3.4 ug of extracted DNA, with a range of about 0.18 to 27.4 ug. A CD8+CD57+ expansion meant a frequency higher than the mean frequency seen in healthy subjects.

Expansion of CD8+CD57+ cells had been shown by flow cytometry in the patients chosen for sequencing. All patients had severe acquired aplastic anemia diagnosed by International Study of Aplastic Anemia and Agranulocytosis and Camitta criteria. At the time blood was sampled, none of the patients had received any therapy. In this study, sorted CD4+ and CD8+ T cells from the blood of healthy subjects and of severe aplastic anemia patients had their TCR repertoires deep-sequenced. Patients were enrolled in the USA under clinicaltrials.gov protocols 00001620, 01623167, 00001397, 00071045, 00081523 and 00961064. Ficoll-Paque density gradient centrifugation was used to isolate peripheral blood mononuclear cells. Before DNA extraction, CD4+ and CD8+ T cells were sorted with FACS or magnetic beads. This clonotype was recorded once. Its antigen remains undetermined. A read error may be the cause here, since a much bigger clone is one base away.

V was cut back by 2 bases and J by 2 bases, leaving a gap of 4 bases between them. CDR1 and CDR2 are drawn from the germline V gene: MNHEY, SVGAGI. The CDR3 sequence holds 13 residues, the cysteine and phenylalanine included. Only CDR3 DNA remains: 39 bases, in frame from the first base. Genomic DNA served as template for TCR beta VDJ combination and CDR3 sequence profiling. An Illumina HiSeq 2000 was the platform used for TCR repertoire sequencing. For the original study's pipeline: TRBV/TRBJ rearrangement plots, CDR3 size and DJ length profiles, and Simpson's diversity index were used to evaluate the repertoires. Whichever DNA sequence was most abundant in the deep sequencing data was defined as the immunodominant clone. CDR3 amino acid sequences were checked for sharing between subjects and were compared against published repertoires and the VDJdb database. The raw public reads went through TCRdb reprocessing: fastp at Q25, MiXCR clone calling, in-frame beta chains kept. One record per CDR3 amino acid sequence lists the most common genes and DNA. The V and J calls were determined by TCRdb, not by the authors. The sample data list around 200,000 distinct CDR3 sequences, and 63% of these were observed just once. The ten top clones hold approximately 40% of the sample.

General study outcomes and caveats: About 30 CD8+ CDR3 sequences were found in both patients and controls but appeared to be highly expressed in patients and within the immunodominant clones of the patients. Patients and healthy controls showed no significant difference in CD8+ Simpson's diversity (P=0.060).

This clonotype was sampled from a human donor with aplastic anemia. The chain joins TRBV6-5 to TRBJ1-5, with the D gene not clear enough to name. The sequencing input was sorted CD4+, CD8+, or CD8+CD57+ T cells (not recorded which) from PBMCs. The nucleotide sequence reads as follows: TGTGCCAGCAGTTACGCCCGCAATCAGCCCCAGCATTTT. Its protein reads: CASSYARNQPQHF.